Following are 22 T cell receptor beta chains from one sample sequenced in a study of blood T cell repertoires in COVID-19. Repertoires were generated with immunoSEQ multiplex PCR, while TCRdb's copy carries only in-frame clones and drops some. The sample has about 97,000 clones, 87% seen once. Sequenced sample: peripheral blood. The receptors stem from a human donor in a cohort sampled during active COVID-19.

The rearrangement joins TRBV4-1 to TRBJ2-7; weak D call: TRBD2 (5 bases). This CDR3 comprises 13 residues. Trimming took off 3 bases at V and 3 bases at J, with 9 bases between the two ends. Germline V lookup: CDR1 MGHRA, CDR2 YSYEKL. This CDR3 reads CASSHRTSYEQYF. CDR3 DNA: TGCGCCAGCAGCCACCGCACTAGCTACGAGCAGTACTTC.

This sequence joins TRBV6-6 and TRBJ1-2; unclear D gene. CDR1 MNHNY and CDR2 SVGAGI come from the germline V gene (reference sequence). Trimming shortened V by 10 bases and J by 1 base, and 16 bases separated the two germline ends. The CDR3 covers 14 residues. The CDR3 region is CATESATLNYGYTF. The CDR3 DNA reads TGTGCCACCGAGTCCGCCACCCTTAACTATGGCTACACCTTC.

Only a few counts were recorded for this clone. J is TRBJ2-2 and V is TRBV5-1; 7 nucleotides match TRBD1. The CDR3 is 15 residues long. Germline V gene data show CDR1 as SGHRS and CDR2 as YFSETQ. Unmatched junction bases numbered 15, after V lost 10 bases and J lost 6 bases. The CDR3 loop is CAGGSGGSIPGELFF. The CDR3 region has the DNA TGCGCCGGTGGGTCAGGGGGATCAATCCCCGGGGAGCTGTTTTTT.

The rearrangement uses TRBV5-6 and TRBJ2-1; 8 nucleotides align to TRBD2. The CDR3 sequence is 16 residues long. Germline CDR1 reads SGHDT; CDR2 reads YYEEEE. V shed 0 bases and J 7 bases; nucleotides not matched to a gene: 9. CDR3 sequence reads: CASSLGRWREVNEQFF. CDR3 in DNA: TGTGCCAGCAGCTTGGGTCGGTGGCGGGAGGTTAATGAGCAGTTCTTC.

The chain uses TRBV6-1 and TRBJ2-7, with 12 bases lining up with TRBD2. Germline CDR1 MNHNS, CDR2 SASEGT. V lost 2 bases, J lost 1 base, and 9 bases stayed unmatched. The CDR3 has 18 residues. The CDR3 DNA reads TGTGCCAGCAGTGAATATTGGACTAGCGGGATCGGGTCCTACGAGCAGTACTTC. This codes for CASSEYWTSGIGSYEQYF.

The chain employs TRBV19 and TRBJ2-1; TRBD2 matches 8 bases. The CDR3 is 15 residues long. CDR1 is LNHDA, CDR2 SQIVND, per germline (reference sequence). Losses at the gene ends were 6 bases for V and 4 bases for J; bases not matched to a gene: 8. CDR3 sequence (DNA): TGTGCCAGTAGCCATAGCGGGATTTCTTACAATGAGCAGTTCTTC. Translating gives CASSHSGISYNEQFF.

Note on this clone: With a much larger clone just one base away, this may be a read error. This same CDR3 is encoded by further DNA sequences in the sample. This sequence joins TRBV7-2 and TRBJ2-1, with D possibly TRBD2 on 7 matching bases. This CDR3 contains 14 residues. Trimming pared 5 bases from V and 8 bases from J, leaving 16 bases between. CDR1 is SGHTA and CDR2 is FQGNSA in the germline V gene. The CDR3 is CASSARGRGDEQFF. The CDR3, as DNA: TGTGCCAGCAGCGCACGGGGGAGGGGGGATGAGCAGTTCTTC.

This sequence joins TRBV5-4 and TRBJ2-7; D is possibly TRBD2 (6 bases). Deletions cut 0 bases from V and 2 bases from J, with 9 bases between. Germline V CDR1 and CDR2: SGHNT, YYREEE (reference sequence). The CDR3 spans 14 residues. CDR3 bases: TGTGCCAGCAGCTTGGGGCGGGATGCCTACGAGCAGTACTTC. Translated, it gives CASSLGRDAYEQYF.

The V gene is TRBV20-1, the J gene TRBJ2-5, with TRBD1 as a possible D gene (6 bases). Trimming shortened V by 6 bases and J by 5 bases, and 10 bases separated the two germline ends. Germline CDR1 reads DFQATT; CDR2 reads SNEGSKA (reference sequence). This CDR3 region has 11 residues. The CDR3 here is CSALRGETQYF. The DNA of the CDR3 is TGCAGTGCCCTAAGGGGGGAGACCCAGTACTTC.

The chain recombines TRBV18 with TRBJ2-3; maybe TRBD2 (6 bases). Germline-derived CDR1 and CDR2 are KGHSH and LQKENI. V shed 3 bases and J shed 6 bases, with 13 bases lying between them. The CDR3 spans 14 residues. The CDR3 DNA is TGTGCCAGCTCACCGGGACTGGGGGTGGATACGCAGTATTTT. The encoded protein is CASSPGLGVDTQYF.

This clone appeared a single time. The gene calls are TRBV4-3 and TRBJ2-1; TRBD2 agrees at 9 bases. CDR1 and CDR2 (germline): LGHNA, YSLEER. Trimming cost V 0 bases and J 0 bases; bases outside gene matches: 6. This CDR3 contains 18 residues. This CDR3 reads CASSQEASGKSSYNEQFF. The CDR3 coding sequence is TGCGCCAGCAGCCAAGAGGCTAGCGGGAAGAGCTCCTACAATGAGCAGTTCTTC.

The chain uses TRBV19 and TRBJ1-5; D unclear. Between the trimmed V and J ends, which lost 3 bases and 4 bases, there was a span of 10 bases. The CDR3 is 14 amino acids. Germline CDR1 reads LNHDA; CDR2 reads SQIVND (reference sequence). The CDR3 region is CASSMGPVNQPQHF. The CDR3 nucleotides are TGTGCCAGTAGTATGGGCCCGGTGAATCAGCCCCAGCATTTT.

The V gene is TRBV28, the J gene TRBJ1-1; no clear D. Germline values: CDR1 MDHEN, CDR2 SYDVKM. There are 14 residues in the CDR3. Between the trimmed V and J ends, which lost 5 bases and 3 bases, there was a span of 13 bases. CDR3 protein: CASSEQPRDTEAFF. The CDR3 coding sequence is TGTGCCAGCAGTGAACAACCGCGGGACACTGAAGCTTTCTTT.

V is TRBV5-1 and J is TRBJ2-7; 8 bases are shared with TRBD1. This CDR3 spans 15 amino acids. Germline loops: CDR1 SGHRS, CDR2 YFSETQ. J was trimmed by 3 bases and V by 0 bases; bases with no gene match: 5. The CDR3 coding sequence is TGCGCCAGCAGCTTGGCAGCAGGGGGCTACTACGAGCAGTACTTC. This codes for CASSLAAGGYYEQYF.

The chain uses TRBV9 and TRBJ2-5, with 14 positions matching TRBD2. Per the germline V gene, CDR1 is SGDLS and CDR2 is YYNGEE. J gave up 5 bases and V 4 bases, and 7 bases lay outside the gene matches. This CDR3 is 16 amino acids long. The CDR3 DNA reads as TGTGCCAGCAGCCTTGGACTAGCGGGAGGCGGGGAGACCCAGTACTTC. Residues: CASSLGLAGGGETQYF.

The V and J genes are TRBV20-1 and TRBJ2-1; D remains ambiguous. CDR1 and CDR2 from the germline V gene are DFQATT and SNEGSKA (reference sequence). V shed 5 bases and J shed 9 bases, with 11 bases lying between them. CDR3 length equals 11 residues. Written as DNA, the CDR3 is TGCAGTGCTGGGTGGGCCGGTGAGCAGTTCTTC. Translated: CSAGWAGEQFF.

CDR3 DNA: TGTGCCAGCAGTAATCAGGGTGATACGCAGTATTTT. It specifies CASSNQGDTQYF. The chain employs TRBV2 and TRBJ2-3, with a weak D call TRBD1 (5 bases). Trimming pared 5 bases from V and 6 bases from J, leaving 9 bases between. CDR1 is SNHLY and CDR2 is FYNNEI in the germline V gene. CDR3 size: 12 residues.

The chain combines TRBV5-4 with TRBJ1-1; D perhaps matches TRBD1 (5 bases). V was pared by 4 bases and J by 3 bases, with 19 bases between. The germline V gene encodes CDR1 SGHNT and CDR2 YYREEE (reference sequence). This CDR3 comprises 16 residues. CDR3 coding DNA: TGTGCCAGCAGCCCATATCGGGGGTTTGTGGACACTGAAGCTTTCTTT. As protein: CASSPYRGFVDTEAFF.

The CDR3 DNA reads as TGTGCCAGCGGACTCAGGGGGCATTCTGGAAACACCATATATTTT. Translating it yields CASGLRGHSGNTIYF. V and J are TRBV21-1 and TRBJ1-3; the D segment call TRBD1 is taken from the table without a DNA check. TRBV21-1 is given as a pseudogene. This CDR3 region has 15 residues.

The chain uses TRBV6-5 and TRBJ1-5, with D hard to call. V lost 4 bases, J lost 11 bases, and 18 bases lay in between. The CDR3 is 14 residues long. Germline CDR1 and CDR2: MNHEY and SVGAGI. Here the CDR3 reads CASSLPPIREAQHF. As DNA, the CDR3 is TGTGCCAGCAGTTTACCGCCGATTCGGGAGGCCCAGCATTTT.

This clone is a singleton in its sample. The chain is built from TRBV5-1 and TRBJ2-5, with D perhaps matching TRBD1 (6 bases). CDR3 length: 15 residues. Looked up from germline, CDR1 is SGHRS and CDR2 is YFSETQ. With 0 bases removed from V and 4 bases from J, the gap between germline ends came to 13 bases. In DNA, the CDR3 is TGCGCCAGCAGCTTGGCGGGCAGGGGTGGAGAGACCCAGTACTTC. Translated: CASSLAGRGGETQYF.

The chain uses TRBV7-2 and TRBJ1-3; D uncertain. CDR1 SGHTA and CDR2 FQGNSA come from the germline V gene. The V gene lost 3 bases and the J gene lost 0 bases, with 6 bases spanning the gap. This CDR3 comprises 14 residues. Written as DNA, the CDR3 is TGTGCCAGCAGCTTGGGCAGCTCTGGAAACACCATATATTTT. Protein sequence: CASSLGSSGNTIYF. Complete variable domain (other parts from reference TRBV7-2 and TRBJ1-3): GAGVSQSPSNKVTEKGKDVELRCDPISGHTALYWYRQSLGQGLEFLIYFQGNSAPDKSGLPSDRFSAERTGGSVSTLTIQRTQQEDSAVYLCASSLGSSGNTIYFGEGSWLTVV.